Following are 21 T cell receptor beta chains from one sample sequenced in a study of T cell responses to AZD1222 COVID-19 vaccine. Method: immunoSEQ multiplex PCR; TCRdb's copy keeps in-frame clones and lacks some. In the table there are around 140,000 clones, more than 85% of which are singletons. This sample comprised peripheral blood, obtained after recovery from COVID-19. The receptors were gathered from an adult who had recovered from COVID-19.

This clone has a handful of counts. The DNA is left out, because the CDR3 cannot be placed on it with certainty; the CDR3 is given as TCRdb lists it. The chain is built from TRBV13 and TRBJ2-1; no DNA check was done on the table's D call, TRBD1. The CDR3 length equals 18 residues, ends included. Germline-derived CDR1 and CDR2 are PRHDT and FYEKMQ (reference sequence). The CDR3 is CASSLFSLDITSLSEQFF.

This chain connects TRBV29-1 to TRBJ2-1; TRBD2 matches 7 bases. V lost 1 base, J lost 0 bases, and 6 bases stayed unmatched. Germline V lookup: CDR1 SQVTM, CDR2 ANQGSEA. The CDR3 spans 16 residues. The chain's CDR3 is CSVEAGGRSSYNEQFF. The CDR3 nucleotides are TGCAGCGTTGAAGCGGGAGGCCGGAGCTCCTACAATGAGCAGTTCTTC.

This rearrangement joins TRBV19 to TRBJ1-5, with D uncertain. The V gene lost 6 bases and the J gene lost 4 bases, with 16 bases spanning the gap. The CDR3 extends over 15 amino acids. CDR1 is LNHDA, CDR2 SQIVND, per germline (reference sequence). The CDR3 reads CASSKIDQYNQPQHF. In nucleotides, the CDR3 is TGTGCCAGTAGCAAAATTGATCAATATAATCAGCCCCAGCATTTT.

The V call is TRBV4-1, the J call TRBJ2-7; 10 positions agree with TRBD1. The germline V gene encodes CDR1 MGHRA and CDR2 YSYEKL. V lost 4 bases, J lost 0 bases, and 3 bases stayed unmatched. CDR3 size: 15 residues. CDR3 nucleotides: TGCGCCAGCAGCCCGCGACAGGGGGCCTCCTACGAGCAGTACTTC. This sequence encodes CASSPRQGASYEQYF.

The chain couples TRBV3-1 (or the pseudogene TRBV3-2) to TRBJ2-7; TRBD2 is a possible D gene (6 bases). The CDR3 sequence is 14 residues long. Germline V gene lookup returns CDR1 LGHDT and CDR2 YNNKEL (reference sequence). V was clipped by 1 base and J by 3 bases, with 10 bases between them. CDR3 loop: CASSQASGSYEQYF. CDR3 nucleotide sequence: TGTGCCAGCAGCCAAGCTTCCGGGAGCTACGAGCAGTACTTC.

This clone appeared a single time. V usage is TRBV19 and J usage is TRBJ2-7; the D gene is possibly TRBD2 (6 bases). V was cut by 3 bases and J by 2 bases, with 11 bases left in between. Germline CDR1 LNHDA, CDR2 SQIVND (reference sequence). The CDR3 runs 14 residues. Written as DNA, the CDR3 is TGTGCCAGTAGTATGGGTCGGGGGACCTACGAGCAGTACTTC. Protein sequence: CASSMGRGTYEQYF.

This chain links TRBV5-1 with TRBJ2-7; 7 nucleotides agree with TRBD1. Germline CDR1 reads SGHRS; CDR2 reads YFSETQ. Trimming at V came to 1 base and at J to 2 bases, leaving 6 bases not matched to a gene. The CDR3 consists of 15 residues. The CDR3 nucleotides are TGCGCCAGCAGCTTGATCGGGGACAGCACCTACGAGCAGTACTTC. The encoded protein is CASSLIGDSTYEQYF.

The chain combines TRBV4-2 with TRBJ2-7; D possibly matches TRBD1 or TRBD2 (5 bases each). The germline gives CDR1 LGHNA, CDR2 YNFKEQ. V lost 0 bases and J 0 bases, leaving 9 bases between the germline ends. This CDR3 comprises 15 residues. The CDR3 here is CASSQERDGSYEQYF. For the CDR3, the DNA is TGTGCCAGCAGCCAAGAACGGGACGGCTCCTACGAGCAGTACTTC.

CDR3 protein: CASSLAGAIGYEQYF. The CDR3, as DNA: TGCGCCAGCAGCTTAGCGGGAGCGATTGGTTACGAGCAGTACTTC. The chain has TRBV5-1 and TRBJ2-7, with TRBD2 matching 8 bases. V dropped 2 bases and J dropped 4; count of bases not matched to a gene: 8. The CDR3 is made up of 15 amino acids. Germline values: CDR1 SGHRS, CDR2 YFSETQ.

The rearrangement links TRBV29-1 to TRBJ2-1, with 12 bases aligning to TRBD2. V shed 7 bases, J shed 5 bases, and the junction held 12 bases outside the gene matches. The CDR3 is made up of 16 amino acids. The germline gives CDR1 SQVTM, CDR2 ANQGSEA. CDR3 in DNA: TGCAGCGCCCCTTGGACTAGCGGGACGATGCACAATGAGCAGTTCTTC. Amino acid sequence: CSAPWTSGTMHNEQFF.

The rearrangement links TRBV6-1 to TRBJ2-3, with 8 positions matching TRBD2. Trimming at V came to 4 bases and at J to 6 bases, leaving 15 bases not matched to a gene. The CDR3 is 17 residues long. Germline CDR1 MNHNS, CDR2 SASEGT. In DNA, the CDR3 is TGTGCCAGCAGTGTCCATAGCGGGATCAGGACTTCGGATACGCAGTATTTT. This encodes CASSVHSGIRTSDTQYF.

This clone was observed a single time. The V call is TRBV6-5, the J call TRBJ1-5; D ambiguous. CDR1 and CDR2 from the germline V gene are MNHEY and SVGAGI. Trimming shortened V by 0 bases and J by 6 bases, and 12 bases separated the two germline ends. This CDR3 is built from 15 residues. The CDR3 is CASSYSSPNSQPQHF. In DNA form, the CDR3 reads TGTGCCAGCAGTTACTCGAGTCCTAATAGTCAGCCCCAGCATTTT.

In DNA form, the CDR3 reads TGCGCCAGCAGCCAAGGGAAGGGAGGTCCCGGGGAGCTGTTTTTT. This translates into CASSQGKGGPGELFF. The chain has TRBV4-1 and TRBJ2-2, with a possible D match to TRBD2 (6 bases). The V gene's germline CDR1 is MGHRA and CDR2 YSYEKL. The CDR3 has 15 amino acids. Trimming removed 1 base at V and 6 bases at J, with 12 bases between.

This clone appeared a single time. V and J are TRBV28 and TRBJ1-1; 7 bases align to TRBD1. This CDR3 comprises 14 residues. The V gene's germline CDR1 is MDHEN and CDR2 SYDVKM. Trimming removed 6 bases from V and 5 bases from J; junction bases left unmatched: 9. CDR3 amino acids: CASRLQGVGTEAFF. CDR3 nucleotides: TGTGCCAGCAGACTTCAGGGGGTAGGGACTGAAGCTTTCTTT. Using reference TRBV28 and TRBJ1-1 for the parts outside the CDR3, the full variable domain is DVKVTQSSRYLVKRTGEKVFLECVQDMDHENMFWYRQDPGLGLRLIYFSYDVKMKEKGDIPEGYSVSREKKERFSLILESASTNQTSMYLCASRLQGVGTEAFFGQGTRLTVV.

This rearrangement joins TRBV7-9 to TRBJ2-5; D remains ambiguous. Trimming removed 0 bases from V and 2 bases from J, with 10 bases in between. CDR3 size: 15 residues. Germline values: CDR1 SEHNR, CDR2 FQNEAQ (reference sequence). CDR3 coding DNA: TGTGCCAGCAGCTTAGCGGCGGCCGGTCAAGAGACCCAGTACTTC. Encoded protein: CASSLAAAGQETQYF. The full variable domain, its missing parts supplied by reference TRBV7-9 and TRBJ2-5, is DTGVSQNPRHKITKRGQNVTFRCDPISEHNRLYWYRQTLGQGPEFLTYFQNEAQLEKSRLLSDRFSAERPKGSFSTLEIQRTEQGDSAMYLCASSLAAAGQETQYFGPGTRLLVL.

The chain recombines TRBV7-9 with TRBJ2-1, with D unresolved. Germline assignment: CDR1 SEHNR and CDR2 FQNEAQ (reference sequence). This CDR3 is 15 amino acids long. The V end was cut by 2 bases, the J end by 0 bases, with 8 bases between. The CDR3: CASSLLGGSYNEQFF. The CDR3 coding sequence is TGTGCCAGCAGCTTACTGGGCGGCTCCTACAATGAGCAGTTCTTC.

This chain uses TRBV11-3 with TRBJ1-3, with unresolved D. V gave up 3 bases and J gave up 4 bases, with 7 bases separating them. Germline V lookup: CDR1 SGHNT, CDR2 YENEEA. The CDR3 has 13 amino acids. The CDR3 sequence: CASSLARGNTIYF. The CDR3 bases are TGTGCCAGCAGCTTGGCGAGGGGAAACACCATATATTTT.

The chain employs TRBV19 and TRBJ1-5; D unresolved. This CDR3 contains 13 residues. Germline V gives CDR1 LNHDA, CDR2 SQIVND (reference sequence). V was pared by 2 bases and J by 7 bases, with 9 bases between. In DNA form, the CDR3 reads TGTGCCAGTAGTATACGGGGAGTCCAGCCCCAGCATTTT. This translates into CASSIRGVQPQHF.

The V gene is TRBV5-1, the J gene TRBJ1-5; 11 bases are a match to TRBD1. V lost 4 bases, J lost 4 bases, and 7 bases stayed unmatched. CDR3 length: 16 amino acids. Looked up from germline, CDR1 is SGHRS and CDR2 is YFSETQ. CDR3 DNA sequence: TGCGCCAGCAGCACAGGGACAGGGGGACCGAATCAGCCCCAGCATTTT. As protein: CASSTGTGGPNQPQHF.

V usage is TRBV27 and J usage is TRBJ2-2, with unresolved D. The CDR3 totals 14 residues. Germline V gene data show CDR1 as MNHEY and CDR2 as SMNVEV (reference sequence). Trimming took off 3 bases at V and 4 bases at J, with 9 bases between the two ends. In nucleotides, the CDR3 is TGTGCCAGCAGTTTTCCGGGTCGCACCGGGGAGCTGTTTTTT. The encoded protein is CASSFPGRTGELFF.

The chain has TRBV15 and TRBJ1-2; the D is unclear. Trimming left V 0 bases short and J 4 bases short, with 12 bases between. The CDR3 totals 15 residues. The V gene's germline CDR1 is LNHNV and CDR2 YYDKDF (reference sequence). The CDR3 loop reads CATSREPGELYGYTF. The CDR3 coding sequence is TGTGCCACCAGCAGAGAGCCAGGAGAACTCTATGGCTACACCTTC.